Reported below is one TCR beta chain. The antigen is unknown. The data are from a study of blood T cells in healthy people across ages. For the second PCR, which ran for about 6 to 11 cycles, a sample-barcoded 5' primer and a J-beta primer mix were used. Each CDR3 protein gets one entry after TCRdb re-called the 5' RACE reads with MiXCR. The repertoire holds some 1.4 million distinct CDR3 sequences, 40% to 50% seen once, with 7.9% in the top ten. Samples had at least 7 million PBMCs isolated from them. Study findings and constraints: Estimates of total diversity, which came from one million sequenced T cells, were considered to be underestimates. With age, beta diversity per million T cells declined roughly linearly, significantly by 40.

The germline gives CDR1 SGHRS, CDR2 YFSETQ. Between the trimmed V and J ends, which lost 0 bases and 8 bases, there was a span of 11 bases. This CDR3 is built from 13 residues. The chain is built from TRBV5-1 and TRBJ1-2; D not resolved. The specimen was blood. This receptor was taken from a woman younger than 35 in good health. CDR3 loop: CASSLDGSGGYTF. For the CDR3, the DNA is TGCGCCAGCAGCTTGGATGGCTCCGGGGGCTACACCTTC.